What follows are 4 T cell receptor beta chains derived from one specimen sequenced in a study of T cell repertoires and HLA-DP antigens. Assay used: immunoSEQ multiplex PCR; TCRdb lists only in-frame clones, some missing. The table includes about 73,000 clones, over 75% detected once. These receptors' targets are unknown. The source material was CD4+ T cells from PBMCs. The receptor source for this set is a man aged 55-75 years in good health and CMV-seronegative.

The chain recombines TRBV29-1 with TRBJ1-4; no clear D. Germline V gene lookup returns CDR1 SQVTM and CDR2 ANQGSEA. The CDR3 is 15 residues long. Here the CDR3 reads CTVGVGYGEREKLFF. In DNA, the CDR3 is TGCACGGTTGGTGTGGGTTATGGTGAAAGAGAAAAACTGTTTTTT.

The V and J genes are TRBV10-1 and TRBJ2-5; 15 bases agree with TRBD2. V trimming: 2 bases; J trimming: 5 bases; junction bases outside the gene matches: 3. Germline values: CDR1 WNHNN, CDR2 SYGVQD (reference sequence). The CDR3 length is 16 residues. CDR3 region: CASSEGLAGGGETQYF. CDR3 DNA sequence: TGCGCCAGCAGTGAGGGACTAGCGGGAGGGGGGGAGACCCAGTACTTC.

The chain uses TRBV19 and TRBJ2-3; D remains ambiguous. This CDR3 has 15 residues. Per germline, CDR1 LNHDA and CDR2 SQIVND (reference sequence). Trimming stripped 2 bases from V and 2 bases from J, with 11 bases between. As DNA, the CDR3 is TGTGCCAGTAGTATAAAAGGCTTACCCACAGATACGCAGTATTTT. Amino acid sequence: CASSIKGLPTDTQYF.

The table lists this clone with a count of one. This chain joins TRBV5-6 and TRBJ1-3; D unresolved. Trimming took 3 bases from V and 1 from J, leaving 11 bases between them. CDR1 and CDR2 (germline): SGHDT, YYEEEE. This CDR3 is 15 amino acids long. CDR3 sequence reads: CASSSARGSGNTIYF. For the CDR3, the DNA is TGTGCCAGCAGCTCCGCACGGGGTTCTGGAAACACCATATATTTT.